This T cell receptor (beta chain) was obtained from a study of blood T cell repertoires in COVID-19. Study-wide background: Spain, Italy and the United States supplied samples that represented acute and convalescent COVID-19. Sources were T cells, B-cell-depleted T cells, or PBMCs; the material itself was cDNA or gDNA.

V was cut by 6 bases and J by 3 bases, with 11 bases left in between. The length of the CDR3 is 13 residues. In the source study's methods: Amplification with reference gene primers provided the estimates of nucleated cell counts. Repertoires were generated with immunoSEQ multiplex PCR, while TCRdb's copy carries only in-frame clones and drops some. That table supplies the V and J calls and clone size; D and trimming were determined from the DNA. Among a few hundred thousand clones listed, 88% were seen once. This TCR came from a man aged 18 to 30 with active or convalescent COVID-19. Sequencing used peripheral blood. V gene TRBV12-3 or TRBV12-4 combines with J gene TRBJ1-2, with D unclear. CDR3 in amino acids: CASRSGIHYGYTF. DNA of the CDR3: TGTGCCAGCAGGTCCGGGATCCACTATGGCTACACCTTC.